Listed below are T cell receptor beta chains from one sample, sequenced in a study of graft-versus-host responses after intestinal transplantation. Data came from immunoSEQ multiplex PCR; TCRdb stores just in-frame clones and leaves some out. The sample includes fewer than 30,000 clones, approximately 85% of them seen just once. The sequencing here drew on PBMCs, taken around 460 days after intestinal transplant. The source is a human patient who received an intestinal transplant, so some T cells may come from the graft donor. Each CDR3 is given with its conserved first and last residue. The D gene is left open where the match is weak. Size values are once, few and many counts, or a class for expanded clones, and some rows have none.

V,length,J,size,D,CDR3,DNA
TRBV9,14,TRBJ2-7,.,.,CASSEGGGVYEQYF,TGTGCCAGCAGTGAGGGGGGCGGTGTCTACGAGCAGTACTTC
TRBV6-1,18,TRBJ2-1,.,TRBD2,CASSEEGLAGGDYNEQFF,TGTGCCAGCAGTGAGGAGGGACTAGCGGGAGGAGACTACAATGAGCAGTTCTTC
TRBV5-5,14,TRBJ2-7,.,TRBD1,CASSWDRGVYEQYF,TGTGCCAGCAGCTGGGACAGGGGCGTGTACGAGCAGTACTTC
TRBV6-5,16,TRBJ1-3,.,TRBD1,CASSYGTGLPGNTIYF,TGTGCCAGCAGTTACGGGACAGGGCTACCCGGAAACACCATATATTTT
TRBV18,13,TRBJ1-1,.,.,CASSTESTFEAFF,TGTGCCAGCTCAACCGAGTCAACATTTGAAGCTTTCTTT
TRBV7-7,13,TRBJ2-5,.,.,CASSRDSQETQYF,TGTGCTAGCAGCCGGGACTCACAAGAGACCCAGTACTTC
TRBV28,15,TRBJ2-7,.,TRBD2,CASSLGGRRDHEQYF,TGTGCCAGCAGTTTGGGAGGGCGGAGGGACCACGAGCAGTACTTC
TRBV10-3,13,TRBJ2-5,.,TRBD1,CAISTGQGETQYF,TGTGCCATCAGTACGGGACAGGGGGAGACCCAGTACTTC
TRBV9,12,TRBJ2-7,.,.,CASSRSLGEQYF,TGTGCCAGCAGCCGCTCCCTTGGCGAGCAGTACTTC
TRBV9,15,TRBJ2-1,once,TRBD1,CASSSQGEFGHEQFF,TGTGCCAGCAGCTCGCAGGGGGAGTTCGGCCATGAGCAGTTCTTC
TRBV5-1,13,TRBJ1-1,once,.,CASSPVRNTEAFF,TGCGCCAGCAGCCCAGTGAGGAACACTGAAGCTTTCTTT
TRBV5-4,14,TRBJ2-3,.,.,CASSLASDTDTQYF,TGTGCCAGCAGCTTGGCTTCAGACACAGATACGCAGTATTTT
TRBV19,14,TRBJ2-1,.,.,CASSTYPGGNEQFF,TGTGCCAGTAGTACCTACCCAGGAGGCAATGAGCAGTTCTTC
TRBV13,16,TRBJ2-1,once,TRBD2,CASSFRLAGVYNEQFF,TGTGCCAGCAGCTTTCGACTAGCGGGAGTTTACAATGAGCAGTTCTTC
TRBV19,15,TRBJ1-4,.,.,CASRRRTATNEKLFF,TGTGCCAGTAGAAGGCGGACTGCAACTAATGAAAAACTGTTTTTT
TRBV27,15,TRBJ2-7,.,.,CASSYGPRNSYEQYF,TGTGCCAGCAGTTACGGACCCCGAAACTCCTACGAGCAGTACTTC
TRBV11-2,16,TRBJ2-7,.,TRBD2,CASSPSGTSGRLEQYF,TGTGCCAGCAGCCCTTCCGGGACTAGCGGGAGGCTCGAGCAGTACTTC
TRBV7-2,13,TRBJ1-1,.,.,CASSLEGNTEAFF,TGTGCCAGCAGCTTAGAGGGGAACACTGAAGCTTTCTTT
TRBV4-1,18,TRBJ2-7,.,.,CASSQLSSGGESAYEQYF,TGCGCCAGCAGCCAACTATCCAGCGGAGGGGAGAGCGCCTACGAGCAGTACTTC
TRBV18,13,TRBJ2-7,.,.,CASSPPGVHEQYF,TGTGCCAGCTCACCACCGGGGGTCCACGAGCAGTACTTC
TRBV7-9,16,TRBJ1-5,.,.,CASSLVGDLSNQPQHF,TGTGCCAGCAGCTTAGTTGGGGATTTGAGCAATCAGCCCCAGCATTTT
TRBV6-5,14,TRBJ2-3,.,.,CASRTKQGTDTQYF,TGTGCCAGCAGAACGAAGCAGGGCACAGATACGCAGTATTTT
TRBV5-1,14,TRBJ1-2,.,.,CASKAPGSNYGYTF,TGCGCCAGCAAGGCCCCAGGTTCCAACTATGGCTACACCTTC
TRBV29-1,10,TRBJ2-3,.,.,CSVWIDTQYF,TGCAGCGTTTGGATAGATACGCAGTATTTT
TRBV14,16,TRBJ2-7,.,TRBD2,CASSQSGSGLRYEQYF,TGTGCCAGCAGCCAATCTGGATCGGGACTACGCTACGAGCAGTACTTC
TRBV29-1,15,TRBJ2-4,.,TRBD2,CSVDAGALAKNIQYF,TGCAGCGTCGACGCGGGAGCCCTAGCCAAAAACATTCAGTACTTC
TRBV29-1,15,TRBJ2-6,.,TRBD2,CSGGPGGAGANVLTF,TGCAGCGGTGGCCCGGGAGGGGCTGGGGCCAACGTCCTGACTTTC
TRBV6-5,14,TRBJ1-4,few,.,CASRETAPNEKLFF,TGTGCCAGCAGGGAGACAGCGCCCAATGAAAAACTGTTTTTT
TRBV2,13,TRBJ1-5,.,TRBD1,CASKGDSRQPQHF,TGTGCCAGCAAAGGGGACAGTCGACAGCCCCAGCATTTT
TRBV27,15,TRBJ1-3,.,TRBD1,CASSLTGGPRNTIYF,TGTGCCAGCAGCTTAACAGGGGGCCCCCGAAACACCATATATTTT
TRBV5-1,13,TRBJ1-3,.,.,CASSLDPKNTIYF,TGCGCCAGCAGCTTGGACCCGAAAAACACCATATATTTT
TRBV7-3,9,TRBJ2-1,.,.,CASSQPQFF,TGTGCCAGCAGCCAACCTCAGTTCTTC
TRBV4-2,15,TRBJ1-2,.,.,CASGDVGKGDSGYTF,TGTGCCAGCGGAGACGTGGGTAAAGGGGATTCTGGCTACACCTTC
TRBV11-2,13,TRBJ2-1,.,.,CASSRWDYNEQFF,TGTGCCAGCAGCCGGTGGGATTACAATGAGCAGTTCTTC
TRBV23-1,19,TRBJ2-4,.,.,CASSQSGQSLQREENIQYF,TGCGCCAGCAGTCAATCCGGACAGTCCCTCCAACGTGAGGAAAACATTCAGTACTTC
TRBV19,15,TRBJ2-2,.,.,CASSMEARLSGELFF,TGTGCCAGTAGTATGGAGGCCCGGTTGTCCGGGGAGCTGTTTTTT